The text below deals with one T cell receptor (beta chain). The sample comes from a study of OX40 agonist ivuxolimab in advanced cancers. TCRdb's copy holds only in-frame clones and misses some; the assay was immunoSEQ multiplex PCR. The repertoire holds around 100,000 clones, with 80% to 90% as singletons. The CDR3 consists of 13 residues. CDR1 is SGHKS and CDR2 is YYEKEE in the germline V gene (reference sequence). Between the trimmed V and J ends, which lost 0 bases and 3 bases, there was a span of 6 bases. This chain links TRBV5-5 with TRBJ1-1, with D uncertain. This clonotype originated in an adult with an advanced solid tumor such as melanoma, head and neck, liver or kidney cancer. The sequences come from CD4+ or CD8+ T cells sorted from blood, collected in a trial of the OX40 agonist ivuxolimab. In DNA, the CDR3 is TGTGCCAGCAGCTTGGTCGGGGACACTGAAGCTTTCTTT. Residues: CASSLVGDTEAFF. The variable domain in full, with the rest retrieved from reference TRBV5-5 and TRBJ1-1, is DAGVTQSPTHLIKTRGQQVTLRCSPISGHKSVSWYQQVLGQGPQFIFQYYEKEERGRGNFPDRFSARQFPNYSSELNVNALLLGDSALYLCASSLVGDTEAFFGQGTRLTVV.